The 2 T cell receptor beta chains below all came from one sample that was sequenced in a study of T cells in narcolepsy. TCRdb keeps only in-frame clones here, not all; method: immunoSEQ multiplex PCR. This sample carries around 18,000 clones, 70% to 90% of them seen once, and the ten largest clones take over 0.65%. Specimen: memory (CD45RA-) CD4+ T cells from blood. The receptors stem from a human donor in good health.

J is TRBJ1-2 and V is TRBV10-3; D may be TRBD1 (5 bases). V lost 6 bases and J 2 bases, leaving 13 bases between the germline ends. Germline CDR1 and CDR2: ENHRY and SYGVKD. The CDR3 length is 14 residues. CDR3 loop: CAIRPTAENYGYTF. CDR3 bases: TGTGCCATCAGACCGACAGCAGAAAACTATGGCTACACCTTC.

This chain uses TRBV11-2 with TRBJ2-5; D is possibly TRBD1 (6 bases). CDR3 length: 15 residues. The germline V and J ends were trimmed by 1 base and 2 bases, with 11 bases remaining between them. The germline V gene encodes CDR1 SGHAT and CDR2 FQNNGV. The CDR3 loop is CASSLGRGGQETQYF. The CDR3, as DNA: TGTGCCAGCAGCTTAGGACGAGGGGGTCAAGAGACCCAGTACTTC.